One and the same sample provided the 17 T cell receptor beta chains below, sequenced in a study of neurological immune-mediated disorders. TCRdb re-called the 5' RACE reads with MiXCR, one entry per CDR3 protein. The table records tens of thousands of distinct CDR3 sequences, around a tenth of them present only once. Sequenced material: PBMCs. These receptors were collected from a woman aged 25 to 39 with HTLV-1-associated myelopathy (HAM/TSP).

This chain uses TRBV7-9 with TRBJ2-7, with 7 positions matching TRBD1. Germline V gene data show CDR1 as SEHNR and CDR2 as FQNEAQ (reference sequence). The CDR3 has 13 amino acids. Here the CDR3 DNA reads TGTGCTACCGTGACCGACAGGGCGAACGAGCAGTACTTC. It codes for CATVTDRANEQYF.

The chain employs TRBV20-1 and TRBJ2-1; TRBD2 matches at 9 bases. This CDR3 spans 17 amino acids. Germline V gives CDR1 DFQATT, CDR2 SNEGSKA (reference sequence). V dropped 0 bases and J dropped 0; count of bases not matched to a gene: 6. The chain's CDR3 is CSARDSRRGGSYNEQFF. In nucleotides, the CDR3 is TGCAGTGCTAGAGATAGTCGGCGGGGGGGCTCCTACAATGAGCAGTTCTTC.

This clonotype occurred many times. V and J are TRBV5-1 and TRBJ2-6; D remains ambiguous. This CDR3 comprises 15 residues. V lost 0 bases, J lost 2 bases, and 6 bases lay in between. CDR1 and CDR2 from the germline V gene are SGHRS and YFSETQ. CDR3 residues: CASSLDAAGANVLTF. In nucleotides, the CDR3 is TGCGCCAGCAGCTTGGATGCAGCTGGGGCCAACGTCCTGACTTTC.

This clonotype was recorded at least ten times. This rearrangement joins TRBV6-1 to TRBJ2-2, with a weak D call TRBD1 (5 bases). Germline V gene lookup returns CDR1 MNHNS and CDR2 SASEGT. Trimming shortened V by 0 bases and J by 6 bases, and 11 bases separated the two germline ends. CDR3 length: 15 residues. The CDR3 nucleotides are TGTGCCAGCAGTGAAGCGGGGCAGGCCCCCGGGGAGCTGTTTTTT. Translation: CASSEAGQAPGELFF.

This clonotype occurred many times. This rearrangement joins TRBV6-1 to TRBJ2-7, with a weak D call TRBD1 (6 bases). The CDR3 is 14 amino acids. V lost 4 bases to trimming and J lost 0 bases, with 10 bases between them. Germline V lookup: CDR1 MNHNS, CDR2 SASEGT. As DNA, the CDR3 is TGTGCCAGCAGTGGCAAGACAGGCTCCTACGAGCAGTACTTC. It translates to CASSGKTGSYEQYF.

This clonotype was recorded many times. The gene calls are TRBV10-3 and TRBJ1-1; tentative D call: TRBD1 (6 bases). The CDR3 consists of 14 residues. V was pared by 6 bases and J by 8 bases, with 19 bases between. Germline values: CDR1 ENHRY, CDR2 SYGVKD. CDR3 amino acids: CAIRGGSGETEAFF. Written as DNA, the CDR3 is TGTGCCATCAGAGGGGGATCCGGGGAAACGGAAGCTTTCTTT.

This clonotype was counted ten times or more. Germline is not matched at one junction end, which may reflect a read error. The rearrangement uses TRBV20-1 and TRBJ1-6; D is undetermined. Germline CDR1 and CDR2: DFQATT and SNEGSKA (reference sequence). The CDR3 sequence is 17 residues long. The CDR3 is CSAPGGSAGIYSSPLHF. The CDR3, as DNA: TGCAGTGCCCCCGGCGGCTCAGCGGGAATCTATAGTTCACCCCTCCACTTT.

The V call is TRBV6-5, the J call TRBJ2-7, with 7 nucleotides matching TRBD2. CDR1 and CDR2 from the germline V gene are MNHEY and SVGAGI. This CDR3 is built from 14 residues. The V and J ends lost 4 bases and 2 bases, in that order; junction bases with no gene match: 5. CDR3 DNA: TGTGCCAGCAGTTGGTCCGGGGGGACCTACGAGCAGTACTTC. It specifies CASSWSGGTYEQYF.

This clonotype was seen ten or more times. The chain has TRBV10-3 and TRBJ2-3, with a tentative D call TRBD1 (6 bases). The V gene lost 7 bases and the J gene lost 5 bases, with 13 bases spanning the gap. The CDR3 contains 13 residues. CDR1 ENHRY and CDR2 SYGVKD come from the germline V gene. This CDR3 reads CAINQGQGDTQYF. In nucleotides, the CDR3 is TGTGCCATCAACCAGGGGCAGGGAGATACGCAGTATTTT.

This clonotype was seen at least ten times. The V and J genes are TRBV20-1 and TRBJ2-1; TRBD2 aligns across 8 bases. The CDR3 length is 15 residues. Germline assignment: CDR1 DFQATT and CDR2 SNEGSKA (reference sequence). Losses at the gene ends were 0 bases for V and 5 bases for J; bases not matched to a gene: 6. CDR3 nucleotides: TGCAGTGCTAGAGAGGGTAGCGGGGAAAACAATGAGCAGTTCTTC. Translation: CSAREGSGENNEQFF.

This clonotype was counted many times. The CDR3: CASSEASGQGSGPQHF. CDR3 DNA sequence: TGTGCCAGCAGTGAAGCGTCAGGGCAGGGCAGTGGGCCCCAGCATTTT. V gene TRBV6-1 combines with J gene TRBJ1-5; possibly TRBD1 for D (5 bases). Germline V gene sequence: CDR1 MNHNS, CDR2 SASEGT. The CDR3 extends over 16 amino acids. Trimming left V 0 bases short and J 9 bases short, with 18 bases between.

This clonotype was detected many times. The chain carries TRBV10-2 and TRBJ2-3; D possibly corresponds to TRBD1 (6 bases). Germline V gene sequence: CDR1 WSHSY, CDR2 SAAADI. This CDR3 has 17 amino acids. V was cut by 6 bases and J by 3 bases, with 22 bases left in between. Here the CDR3 reads CASRMGAWGASTDTQYF. Here the CDR3 DNA reads TGCGCCAGCAGAATGGGGGCGTGGGGCGCTAGTACAGATACGCAGTATTTT.

This clonotype was seen at least ten times. The J gene is TRBJ2-1, the V gene TRBV7-6; TRBD2 might be the D (6 bases). Germline-derived CDR1 and CDR2 are SGHVS and FNYEAQ. The CDR3 loop spans 15 amino acids. Deletions cut 2 bases from V and 2 bases from J, with 10 bases between. In DNA, the CDR3 is TGTGCCAGCAGCTTAAAAGCGGGCGCCTACAATGAGCAGTTCTTC. It is translated as CASSLKAGAYNEQFF.

This clonotype was found a few times. This rearrangement joins TRBV7-3 to TRBJ1-1; no firm D call. In germline, CDR1 is SGHTA, CDR2 FQGTGA. V was cut by 6 bases and J by 4 bases, with 12 bases left in between. This CDR3 has 13 amino acids. CDR3: CASRLTLGTEAFF. CDR3 in DNA: TGTGCCAGCAGACTGACTTTGGGCACTGAAGCTTTCTTT.

By proportion, this clonotype is medium-sized (0.01 to 0.1%). V gene TRBV5-1 combines with J gene TRBJ1-1; perhaps TRBD1 as D (6 bases). CDR1 SGHRS and CDR2 YFSETQ come from the germline V gene. The CDR3 is 13 residues long. V dropped 1 base and J dropped 8 bases, with 12 bases sitting between them. The CDR3 spells CASSLWVGGEAFF. Here the CDR3 DNA reads TGCGCCAGCAGCTTGTGGGTAGGGGGAGAAGCTTTCTTT.

The sample holds many counts of this clonotype. The CDR3 DNA reads TGCGCCAGCAGGGCAGAAGGGGCGGGTTCCGGCACTGAAGCTTTCTTT. Its protein is CASRAEGAGSGTEAFF. The J gene is TRBJ1-1, the V gene TRBV10-2, with TRBD1 as a possible D gene (5 bases). Germline V gene sequence: CDR1 WSHSY, CDR2 SAAADI. The CDR3 spans 16 residues. The V end lost 6 bases, the J end lost 4 bases, and 21 bases lay between the germline ends.

This clonotype was picked up many times. The DNA for the CDR3 is TGCGCCAGCAGCTTGCTTGTCAGGGGCCGGGATTCACCCCTCCACTTT. It codes for CASSLLVRGRDSPLHF. This chain joins TRBV5-1 and TRBJ1-6, with D perhaps matching TRBD1 (6 bases). Germline values: CDR1 SGHRS, CDR2 YFSETQ. V shed 1 base and J shed 8 bases, with 16 bases lying between them. CDR3 length equals 16 residues.